This T cell receptor (beta chain) originates from a study of a mutant IDH1 vaccine in newly diagnosed glioma listed by TCRdb under 2021. Looking at the study overall: Of the roughly 34 treated patients, about 62% were male and approximately 38% were female, and the mean age was 40.4 years. Peripheral blood was collected at six visits: V03 (baseline), V05, V07, V10, V12 and V13. For exploratory analyses, some 24 treated patients had longitudinal TCRB deep sequencing done wherever samples were available. Prior to enrollment, standard therapy consisting of radiotherapy alone, temozolomide alone, or radiochemotherapy with temozolomide had been administered to patients, with the combination being received by most patients. Here is what the overall study found, with its caveats: According to the authors, sample limitations meant that analyses of patient blood samples could not be reproduced. Pseudoprogression seemed to be unrelated to changes in the top peripheral T cell clonotypes found by TCRB sequencing. Selection of PBMC samples for TCRB deep sequencing was based on availability. Immune responses induced by the vaccine were seen in approximately 92% of patients across multiple MHC alleles.

To note about this clone: Its antigen remains unidentified. There are no base qualities to consult, and no much larger clone falls within one base.

The receptor library was made with the immunoSEQ multiplex PCR assay. Rearranged TCR beta chain sequences were amplified using the hsTCRB Kit according to the manufacturer's protocol. An Illumina MiSeq was used to sequence the TCRB libraries. The source study handled its data this way. The proprietary platform of the kit vendor was used for demultiplexing, trimming and gene mapping. TCRdb's version of the immuneACCESS table is confined to in-frame rearrangements and falls short of the full clone set. An unresolved V gene accounts for under half of the shortfall where checked; the remainder is of unknown origin. V and J calls and clone size follow that table, whereas D and trimming were derived from the DNA. The sample table holds 85,000 to 100,000 clones, of which about 90% were seen once. Approximately 0.6% of the sample rests with the top ten. The time point label for this specimen denotes: baseline, week 1 (first vaccination visit). Per the publication, the treatment or condition label means: pre-vaccination baseline after standard-of-care therapy. All donors had newly diagnosed IDH1-mutant astrocytomas of WHO grade 3 or 4 that showed loss of nuclear ATRX. The samples were drawn from NOA16, a multicentre, single-arm, open-label phase I trial in Germany that tested a mutant IDH1 peptide vaccine in humans for the first time. For immunogenicity testing, the blood drawn at visit V03 was used as the baseline sample. Genomic DNA for TCRB sequencing was extracted from EDTA blood using the DNeasy Blood and Tissue Kit.

The clonotype originates from a woman in her forties or fifties with glioma. Sequenced material: PBMCs, taken from a glioma patient treated with radiotherapy, temozolomide or both.

The CDR3 sequence is CASSLAVGIQETQYF. The DNA is TGTGCCAGCAGCTTGGCGGTTGGGATCCAAGAGACCCAGTACTTC. The rearranged chain carries TRBV5-8 and TRBJ2-5; a confident D gene designation cannot be given. The CDR3 has 15 amino acids, counting the end cysteine and phenylalanine. Of the read, only the CDR3 DNA is kept; its 45 bases are in frame from base 1. Sequences SGHTS (CDR1) and YDEGEE (CDR2) are obtained from the germline V gene. V loses 0 bases of germline sequence and J loses 1 base, and the interval between the two ends is 10 bases.